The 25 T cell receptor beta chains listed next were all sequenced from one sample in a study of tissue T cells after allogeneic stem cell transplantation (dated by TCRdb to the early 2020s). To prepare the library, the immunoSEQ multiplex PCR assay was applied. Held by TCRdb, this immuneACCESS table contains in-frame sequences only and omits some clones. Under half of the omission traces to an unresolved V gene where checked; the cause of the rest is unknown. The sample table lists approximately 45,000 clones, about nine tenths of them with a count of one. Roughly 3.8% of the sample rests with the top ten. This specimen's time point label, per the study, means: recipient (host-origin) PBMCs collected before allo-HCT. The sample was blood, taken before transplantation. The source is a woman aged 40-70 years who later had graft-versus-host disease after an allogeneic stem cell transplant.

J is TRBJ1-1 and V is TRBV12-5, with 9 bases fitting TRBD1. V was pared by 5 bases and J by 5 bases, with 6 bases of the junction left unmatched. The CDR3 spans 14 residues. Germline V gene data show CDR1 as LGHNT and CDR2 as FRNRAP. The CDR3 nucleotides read TGTGCTAGTGGTATACAGGGGGCGAGGACTGAAGCTTTCTTT. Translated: CASGIQGARTEAFF.

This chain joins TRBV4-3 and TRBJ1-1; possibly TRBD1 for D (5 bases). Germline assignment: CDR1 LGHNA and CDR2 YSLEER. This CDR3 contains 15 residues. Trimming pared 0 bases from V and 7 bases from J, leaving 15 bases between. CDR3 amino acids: CASSQDLEGRFEAFF. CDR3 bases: TGCGCCAGCAGCCAAGATCTTGAGGGACGATTTGAAGCTTTCTTT.

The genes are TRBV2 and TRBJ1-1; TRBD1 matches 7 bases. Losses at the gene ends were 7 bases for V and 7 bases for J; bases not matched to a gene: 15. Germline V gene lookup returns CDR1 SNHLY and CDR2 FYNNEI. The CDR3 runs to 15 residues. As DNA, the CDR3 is TGTGCCAGCACTCTCTCAGGGGGGGGAAAGGGTGAAGCTTTCTTT. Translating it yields CASTLSGGGKGEAFF.

CDR3 coding DNA: TGTGCCAGCAGTTTGGACAGAGGATACGAGCAGTACTTC. It is translated as CASSLDRGYEQYF. This chain joins TRBV27 and TRBJ2-7; tentatively, D is TRBD1 (6 bases). The germline CDR1 and CDR2 sequences are MNHEY and SMNVEV (reference sequence). V lost 3 bases and J lost 4, with 10 bases in between. The CDR3 spans 13 residues.

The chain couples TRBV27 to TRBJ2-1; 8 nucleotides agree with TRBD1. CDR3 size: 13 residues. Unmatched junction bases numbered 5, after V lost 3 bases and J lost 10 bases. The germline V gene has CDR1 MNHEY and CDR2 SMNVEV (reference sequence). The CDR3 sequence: CASSFRGLREQFF. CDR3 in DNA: TGTGCCAGCAGTTTCAGGGGGCTTAGGGAGCAGTTCTTC.

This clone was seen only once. The CDR3 loop reads CASRGTSGSSYEQYF. CDR3 nucleotides: TGTGCCAGCAGGGGGACTAGCGGGAGCTCCTACGAGCAGTACTTC. The chain has TRBV27 and TRBJ2-7; TRBD2 matches at 14 bases. V dropped 6 bases and J dropped 0; count of bases not matched to a gene: 1. The CDR3 is made up of 15 amino acids. Germline CDR1 is MNHEY and CDR2 is SMNVEV (reference sequence).

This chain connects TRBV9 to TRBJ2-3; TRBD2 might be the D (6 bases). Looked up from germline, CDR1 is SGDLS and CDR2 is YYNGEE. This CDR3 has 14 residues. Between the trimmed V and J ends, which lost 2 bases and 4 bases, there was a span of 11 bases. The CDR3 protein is CASSVGGNADTQYF. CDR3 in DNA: TGTGCCAGCAGCGTGGGCGGGAACGCAGATACGCAGTATTTT.

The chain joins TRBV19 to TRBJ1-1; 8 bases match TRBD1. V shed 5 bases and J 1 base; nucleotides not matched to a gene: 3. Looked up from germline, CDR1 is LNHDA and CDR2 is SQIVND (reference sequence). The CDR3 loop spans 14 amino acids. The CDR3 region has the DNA TGTGCCAGTAGTTGGGGGACAGGGAACACTGAAGCTTTCTTT. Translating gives CASSWGTGNTEAFF.

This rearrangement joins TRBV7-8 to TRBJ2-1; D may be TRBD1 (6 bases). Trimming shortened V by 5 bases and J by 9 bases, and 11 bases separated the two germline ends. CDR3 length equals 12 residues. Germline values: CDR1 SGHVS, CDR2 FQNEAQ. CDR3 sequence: CASSIPRGEQFF. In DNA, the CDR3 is TGTGCCAGCAGCATACCCAGGGGTGAGCAGTTCTTC.

The CDR3 nucleotides are TGTGCCAGCAAGGTCGCCCCGGGTCCTGCCTACGAGCAGTACTTC. As protein: CASKVAPGPAYEQYF. This rearrangement joins TRBV27 to TRBJ2-7; D is unclear. This CDR3 is built from 15 residues. Trimming cost V 7 bases and J 2 bases, with 18 bases left between them. Per germline, CDR1 MNHEY and CDR2 SMNVEV (reference sequence).

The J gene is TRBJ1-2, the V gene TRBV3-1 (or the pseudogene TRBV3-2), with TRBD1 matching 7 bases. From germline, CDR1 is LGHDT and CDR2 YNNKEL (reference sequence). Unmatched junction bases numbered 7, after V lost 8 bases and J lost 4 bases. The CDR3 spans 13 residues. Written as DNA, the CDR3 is TGTGCCAGCTCGAGGGACAGTCCCTATGGCTACACCTTC. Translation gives CASSRDSPYGYTF.

The CDR3 here is CASKIDRGTNEKLFF. For the CDR3, the DNA is TGTGCCAGCAAGATCGATAGGGGAACTAATGAAAAACTGTTTTTT. The V gene is TRBV25-1, the J gene TRBJ1-4; D is perhaps TRBD1 (5 bases). The ends were cut back, 7 bases at V and 1 base at J, with 13 bases in the middle. The CDR3 has 15 residues. Germline V gene lookup returns CDR1 MGHDK and CDR2 SYGVNS.

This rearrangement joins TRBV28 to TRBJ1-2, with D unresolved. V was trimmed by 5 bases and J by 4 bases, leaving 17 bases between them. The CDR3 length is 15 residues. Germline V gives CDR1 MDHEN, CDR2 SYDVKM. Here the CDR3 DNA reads TGTGCCAGCAGTAACCGACGGACCCAACCCTATGGCTACACCTTC. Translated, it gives CASSNRRTQPYGYTF.

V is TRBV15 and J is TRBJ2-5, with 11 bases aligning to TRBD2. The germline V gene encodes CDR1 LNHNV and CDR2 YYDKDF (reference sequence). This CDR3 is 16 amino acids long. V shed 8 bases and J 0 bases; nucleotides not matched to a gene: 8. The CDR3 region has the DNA TGTGCCACCCGGGGACTAGCGGAGATGTACCAAGAGACCCAGTACTTC. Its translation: CATRGLAEMYQETQYF.

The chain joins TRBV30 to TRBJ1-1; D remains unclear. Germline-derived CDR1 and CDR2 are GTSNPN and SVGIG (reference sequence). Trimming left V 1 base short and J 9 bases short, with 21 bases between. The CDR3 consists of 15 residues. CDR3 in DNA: TGTGCCTGGAGTGCCGGGTTTGAGTCCTTTTCGAAAGCTTTCTTT. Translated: CAWSAGFESFSKAFF. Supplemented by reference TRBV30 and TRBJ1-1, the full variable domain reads SQTIHQWPATLVQPVGSPLSLECTVEGTSNPNLYWYRQAAGRGLQLLFYSVGIGQISSEVPQNLSASRPQDRQFILSSKKLLLSDSGFYLCAWSAGFESFSKAFFGQGTRLTVV.

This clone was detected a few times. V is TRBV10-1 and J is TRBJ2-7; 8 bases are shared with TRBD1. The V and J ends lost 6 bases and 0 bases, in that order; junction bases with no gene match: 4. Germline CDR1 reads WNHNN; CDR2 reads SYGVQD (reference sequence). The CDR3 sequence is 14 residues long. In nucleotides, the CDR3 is TGCGCCAGCAGGGGACAGGATTACTCCTACGAGCAGTACTTC. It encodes CASRGQDYSYEQYF.

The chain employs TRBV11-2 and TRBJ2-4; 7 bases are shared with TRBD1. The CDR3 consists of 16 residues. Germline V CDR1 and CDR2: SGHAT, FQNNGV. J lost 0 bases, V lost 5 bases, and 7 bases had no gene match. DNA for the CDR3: TGTGCCAGCAGCCTCCACAGGGGAATAGCCAAAAACATTCAGTACTTC. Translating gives CASSLHRGIAKNIQYF.

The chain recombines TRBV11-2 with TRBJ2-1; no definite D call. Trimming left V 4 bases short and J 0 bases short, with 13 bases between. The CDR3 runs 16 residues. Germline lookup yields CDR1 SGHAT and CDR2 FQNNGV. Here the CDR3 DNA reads TGTGCCAGCAGCTCCACGCCGGTGGCCTCCTACAATGAGCAGTTCTTC. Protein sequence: CASSSTPVASYNEQFF.

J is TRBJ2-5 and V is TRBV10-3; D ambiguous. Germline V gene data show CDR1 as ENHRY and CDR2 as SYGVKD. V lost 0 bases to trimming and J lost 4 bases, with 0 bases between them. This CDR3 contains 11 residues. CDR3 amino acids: CAISESETQYF. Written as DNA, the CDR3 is TGTGCCATCAGTGAGTCAGAGACCCAGTACTTC.

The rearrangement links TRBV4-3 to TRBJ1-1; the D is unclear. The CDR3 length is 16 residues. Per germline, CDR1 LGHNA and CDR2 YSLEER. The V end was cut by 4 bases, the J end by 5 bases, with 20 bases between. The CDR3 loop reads CASSPTVGQEATEAFF. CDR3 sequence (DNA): TGCGCCAGCAGCCCCACGGTTGGTCAGGAGGCAACTGAAGCTTTCTTT.

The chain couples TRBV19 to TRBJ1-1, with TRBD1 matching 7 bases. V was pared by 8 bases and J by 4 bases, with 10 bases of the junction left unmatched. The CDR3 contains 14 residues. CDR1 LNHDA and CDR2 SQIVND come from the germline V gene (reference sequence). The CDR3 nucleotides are TGTGCCAGTGGCTTGGGACAGTTTGGCACTGAAGCTTTCTTT. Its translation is CASGLGQFGTEAFF.

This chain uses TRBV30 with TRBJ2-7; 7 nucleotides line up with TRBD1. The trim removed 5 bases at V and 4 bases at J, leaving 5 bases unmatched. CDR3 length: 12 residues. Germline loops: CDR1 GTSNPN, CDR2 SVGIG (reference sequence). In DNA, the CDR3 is TGTGCCTGGGGACAGGCCGGGTACGAGCAGTACTTC. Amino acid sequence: CAWGQAGYEQYF.

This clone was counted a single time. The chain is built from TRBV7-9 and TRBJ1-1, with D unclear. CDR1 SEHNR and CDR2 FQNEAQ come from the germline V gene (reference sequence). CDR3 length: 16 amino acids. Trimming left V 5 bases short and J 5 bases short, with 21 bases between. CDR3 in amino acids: CASSKTAGYPTTEAFF. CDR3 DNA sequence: TGTGCCAGCAGCAAAACCGCCGGGTACCCGACGACTGAAGCTTTCTTT.

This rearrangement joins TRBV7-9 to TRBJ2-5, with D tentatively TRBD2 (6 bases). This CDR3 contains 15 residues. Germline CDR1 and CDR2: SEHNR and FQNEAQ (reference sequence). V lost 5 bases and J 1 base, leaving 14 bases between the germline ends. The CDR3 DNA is TGTGCCAGCAGCCCAACCGGGACTCCCCAAGAGACCCAGTACTTC. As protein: CASSPTGTPQETQYF.

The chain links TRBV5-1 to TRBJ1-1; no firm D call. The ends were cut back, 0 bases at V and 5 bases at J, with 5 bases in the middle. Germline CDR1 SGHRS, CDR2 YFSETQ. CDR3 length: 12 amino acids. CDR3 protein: CASSLGPTEAFF. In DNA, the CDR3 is TGCGCCAGCAGCTTGGGGCCGACTGAAGCTTTCTTT.